What follows are 4 T cell receptor beta chains derived from one specimen sequenced in a study of cytomegalovirus exposure and HLA in healthy donors. A multiplex PCR was run with 60 Vbeta primers and 13 Jbeta primers. The protocol was immunoSEQ multiplex PCR, while the TCRdb copy is restricted to in-frame clones and leaves out a portion. This sample has fewer than 200,000 clones; roughly 85% occur once, and the top ten carry roughly 1.5%. Sequenced input: PBMCs. The receptors come from a male donor in good health and CMV-seronegative.

V is TRBV13 and J is TRBJ2-1; D may be TRBD2 (5 bases). CDR3 size: 14 residues. The V end was cut by 2 bases, the J end by 7 bases, with 12 bases between. In germline, CDR1 is PRHDT, CDR2 FYEKMQ (reference sequence). CDR3: CASSLRGIRNEQFF. CDR3 nucleotides: TGTGCCAGCAGCTTACGGGGTATACGGAATGAGCAGTTCTTC. The whole variable domain, remainder taken from reference TRBV13 and TRBJ2-1, is AAGVIQSPRHLIKEKRETATLKCYPIPRHDTVYWYQQGPGQDPQFLISFYEKMQSDKGSIPDRFSAQQFSDYHSELNMSSLELGDSALYFCASSLRGIRNEQFFGPGTRLTVL.

This clone has a single count. The V gene is TRBV18, the J gene TRBJ1-1, with 7 bases identical to TRBD1. V gave up 3 bases and J gave up 4 bases; unmatched junction bases: 5. The CDR3 length is 14 residues. Germline CDR1 is KGHSH and CDR2 is LQKENI. In DNA, the CDR3 is TGTGCCAGCTCACCCTCGACAGGGATCACTGAAGCTTTCTTT. Amino acid sequence: CASSPSTGITEAFF.

The rearrangement uses TRBV30 and TRBJ2-3; D is possibly TRBD2 (5 bases). V dropped 2 bases and J dropped 2 bases, with 11 bases sitting between them. The CDR3 consists of 14 residues. Germline-derived CDR1 and CDR2 are GTSNPN and SVGIG (reference sequence). The chain's CDR3 is CAWSFGDSTDTQYF. The CDR3 nucleotides are TGTGCCTGGAGTTTCGGGGATTCCACAGATACGCAGTATTTT.

This chain joins TRBV6-1 and TRBJ2-5, with a weak D call TRBD2 (5 bases). The end of the DNA aligns better with TRBJ2-7, so the J call may be wrong. Per germline, CDR1 MNHNS and CDR2 SASEGT. This CDR3 has 13 residues. In nucleotides, the CDR3 is TGTGCCAGCTTCAAGCCACCTAGCTCCGAGCAGTACTTC. This gives the protein CASFKPPSSEQYF.